The text below deals with one TCR beta chain. Cohort 3 donors counted as recovered after two negative PCRs, clearance, or resolved symptoms. This sample was taken from a study of blood T cell repertoires in COVID-19. Germline V gives CDR1 KGHSH, CDR2 LQKENI. Trimming stripped 1 base from V and 2 bases from J, with 5 bases between. This CDR3 contains 13 residues. Original data processing: Estimation of nucleated cell counts was performed using reference gene primer amplification. Libraries were prepared by immunoSEQ multiplex PCR; TCRdb keeps only in-frame clonotypes and omits some of them. V, J and clone size reflect that table, while D and trimming were determined from the DNA. The sample includes approximately 380,000 clones, more than 70% seen only once; the top ten take 1.2%.

The clonotype comes from a young woman who had recovered from COVID-19. The sample was PBMCs or T cells enriched from blood (not recorded which). The chain is built from TRBV18 and TRBJ1-1; D is uncertain. The CDR3 bases are TGTGCCAGCTCACCACTGAGAAACACTGAAGCTTTCTTT. Translated, it gives CASSPLRNTEAFF.